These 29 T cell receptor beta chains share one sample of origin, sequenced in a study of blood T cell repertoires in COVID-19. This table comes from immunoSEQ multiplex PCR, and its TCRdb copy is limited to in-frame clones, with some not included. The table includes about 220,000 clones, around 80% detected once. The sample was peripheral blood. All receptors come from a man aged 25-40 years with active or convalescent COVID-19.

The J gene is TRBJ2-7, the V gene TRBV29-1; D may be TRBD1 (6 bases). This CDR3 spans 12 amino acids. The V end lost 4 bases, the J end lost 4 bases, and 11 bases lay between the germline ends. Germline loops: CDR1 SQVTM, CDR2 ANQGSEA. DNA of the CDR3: TGCAGCGTTGTACAGGGAACGTACGAGCAGTACTTC. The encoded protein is CSVVQGTYEQYF.

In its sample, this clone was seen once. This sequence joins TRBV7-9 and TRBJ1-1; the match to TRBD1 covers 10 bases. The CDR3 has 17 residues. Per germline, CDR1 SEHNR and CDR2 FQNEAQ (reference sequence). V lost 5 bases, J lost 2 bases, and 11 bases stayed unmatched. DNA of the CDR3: TGTGCCAGCAGCCCCGCTTCGGGACAGGGGAGAAACACTGAAGCTTTCTTT. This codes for CASSPASGQGRNTEAFF.

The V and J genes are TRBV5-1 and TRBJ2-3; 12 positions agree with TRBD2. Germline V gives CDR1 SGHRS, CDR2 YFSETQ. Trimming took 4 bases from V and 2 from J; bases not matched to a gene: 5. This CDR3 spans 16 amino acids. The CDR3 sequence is CASSATSGGYTDTQYF. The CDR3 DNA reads TGCGCCAGCAGCGCTACTAGCGGGGGGTACACAGATACGCAGTATTTT.

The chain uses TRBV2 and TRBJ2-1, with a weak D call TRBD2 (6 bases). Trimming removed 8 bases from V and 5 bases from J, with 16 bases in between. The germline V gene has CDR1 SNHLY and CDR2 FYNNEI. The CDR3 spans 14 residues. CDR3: CASHRERKDNEQFF. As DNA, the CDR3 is TGTGCCAGCCACCGGGAGCGGAAGGACAATGAGCAGTTCTTC. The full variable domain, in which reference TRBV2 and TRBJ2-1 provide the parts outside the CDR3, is EPEVTQTPSHQVTQMGQEVILRCVPISNHLYFYWYRQILGQKVEFLVSFYNNEISEKSEIFDDQFSVERPDGSNFTLKIRSTKLEDSAMYFCASHRERKDNEQFFGPGTRLTVL.

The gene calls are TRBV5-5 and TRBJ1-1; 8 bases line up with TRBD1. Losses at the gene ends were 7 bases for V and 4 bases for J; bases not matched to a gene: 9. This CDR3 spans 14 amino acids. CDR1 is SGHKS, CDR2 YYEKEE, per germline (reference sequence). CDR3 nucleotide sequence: TGTGCCAGCGGTAGTCCAGGGGGCGTCACTGAAGCTTTCTTT. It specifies CASGSPGGVTEAFF.

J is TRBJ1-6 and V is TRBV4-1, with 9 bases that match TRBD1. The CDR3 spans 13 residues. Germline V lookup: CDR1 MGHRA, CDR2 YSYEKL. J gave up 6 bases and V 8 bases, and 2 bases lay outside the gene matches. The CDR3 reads CASAGQGNSPLHF. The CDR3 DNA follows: TGCGCCAGCGCGGGACAGGGTAATTCACCCCTCCACTTT.

The CDR3: CASSILSTGGGYTF. CDR3 sequence (DNA): TGTGCCAGTAGTATTCTTTCGACAGGGGGCGGCTACACCTTC. The rearrangement links TRBV19 to TRBJ1-2; 10 bases are a match to TRBD1. The CDR3 has 14 residues. The V segment lost 3 bases and the J segment 8 bases; nucleotides outside the gene matches: 6. CDR1 and CDR2 (germline): LNHDA, SQIVND (reference sequence).

The CDR3 region is CASRLQGRGGDYTF. The CDR3, as DNA: TGTGCCAGCAGACTACAGGGGCGCGGCGGTGACTACACCTTC. The chain couples TRBV6-5 to TRBJ1-2, with 7 bases lining up with TRBD1. In germline, CDR1 is MNHEY, CDR2 SVGAGI. This CDR3 has 14 residues. The ends lost 6 bases at V and 10 bases at J; junction bases unmatched: 14.

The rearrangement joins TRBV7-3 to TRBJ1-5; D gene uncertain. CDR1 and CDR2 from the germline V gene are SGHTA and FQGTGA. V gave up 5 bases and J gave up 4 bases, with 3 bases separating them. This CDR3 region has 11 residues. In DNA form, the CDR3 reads TGTGCCAGCAGCCCTAATCAGCCCCAGCATTTT. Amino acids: CASSPNQPQHF. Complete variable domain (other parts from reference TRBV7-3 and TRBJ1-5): GAGVSQTPSNKVTEKGKYVELRCDPISGHTALYWYRQSLGQGPEFLIYFQGTGAADDSGLPNDRFFAVRPEGSVSTLKIQRTERGDSAVYLCASSPNQPQHFGDGTRLSIL.

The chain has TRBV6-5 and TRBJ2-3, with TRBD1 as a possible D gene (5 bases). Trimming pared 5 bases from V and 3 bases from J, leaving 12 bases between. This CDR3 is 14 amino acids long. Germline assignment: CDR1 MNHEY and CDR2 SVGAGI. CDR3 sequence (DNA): TGTGCCAGCAGTCCCGGGCCAGGGACAGATACGCAGTATTTT. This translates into CASSPGPGTDTQYF.

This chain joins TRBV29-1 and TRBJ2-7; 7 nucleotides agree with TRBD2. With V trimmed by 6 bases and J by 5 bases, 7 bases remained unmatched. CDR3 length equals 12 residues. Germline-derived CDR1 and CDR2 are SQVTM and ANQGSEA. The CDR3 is CSVDGGVHEQYF. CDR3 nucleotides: TGCAGCGTCGATGGGGGGGTTCACGAGCAGTACTTC.

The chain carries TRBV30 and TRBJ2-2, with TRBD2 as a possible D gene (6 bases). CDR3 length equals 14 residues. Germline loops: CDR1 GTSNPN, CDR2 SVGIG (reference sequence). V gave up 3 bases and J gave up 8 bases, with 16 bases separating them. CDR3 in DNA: TGTGCCTGGAGCGGGACTTTCTTTGGAGGGGAGCTGTTTTTT. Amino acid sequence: CAWSGTFFGGELFF.

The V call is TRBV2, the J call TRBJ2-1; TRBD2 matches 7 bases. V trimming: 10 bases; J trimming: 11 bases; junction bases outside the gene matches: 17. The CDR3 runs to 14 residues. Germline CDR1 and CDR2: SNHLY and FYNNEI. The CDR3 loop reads CATQTSADVNKQFF. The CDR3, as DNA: TGTGCCACCCAAACTAGCGCGGATGTGAATAAGCAGTTCTTC.

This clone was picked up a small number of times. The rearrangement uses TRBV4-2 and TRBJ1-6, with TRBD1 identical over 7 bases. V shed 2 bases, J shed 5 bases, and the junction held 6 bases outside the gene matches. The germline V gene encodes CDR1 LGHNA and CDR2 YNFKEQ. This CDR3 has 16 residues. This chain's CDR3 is CASSQRPGQNNSPLHF. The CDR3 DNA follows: TGTGCCAGCAGCCAAAGGCCGGGACAGAATAATTCACCCCTCCACTTT.

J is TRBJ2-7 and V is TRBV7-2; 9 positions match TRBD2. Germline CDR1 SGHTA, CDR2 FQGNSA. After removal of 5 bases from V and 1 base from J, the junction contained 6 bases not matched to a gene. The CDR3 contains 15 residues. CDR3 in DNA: TGTGCCAGCAGCCCCGGACTAGCGAGTTCCTACGAGCAGTACTTC. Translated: CASSPGLASSYEQYF.

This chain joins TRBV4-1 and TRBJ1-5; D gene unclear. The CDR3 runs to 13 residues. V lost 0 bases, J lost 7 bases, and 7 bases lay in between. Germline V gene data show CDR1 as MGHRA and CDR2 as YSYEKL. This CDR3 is CASSQDIYQPQHF. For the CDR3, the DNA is TGCGCCAGCAGCCAAGATATCTACCAGCCCCAGCATTTT.

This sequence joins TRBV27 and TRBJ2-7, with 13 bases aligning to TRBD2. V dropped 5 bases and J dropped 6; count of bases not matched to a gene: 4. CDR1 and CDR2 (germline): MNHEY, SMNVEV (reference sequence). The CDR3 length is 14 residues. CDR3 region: CASSRTSGSPEQYF. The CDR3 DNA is TGTGCCAGCAGTCGGACTAGCGGGAGTCCCGAGCAGTACTTC.

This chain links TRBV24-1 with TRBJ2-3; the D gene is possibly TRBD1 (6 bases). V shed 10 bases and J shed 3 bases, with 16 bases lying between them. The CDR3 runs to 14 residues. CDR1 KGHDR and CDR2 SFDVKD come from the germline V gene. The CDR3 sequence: CATRPGAATDTQYF. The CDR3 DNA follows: TGTGCCACGCGACCAGGGGCCGCGACAGATACGCAGTATTTT.

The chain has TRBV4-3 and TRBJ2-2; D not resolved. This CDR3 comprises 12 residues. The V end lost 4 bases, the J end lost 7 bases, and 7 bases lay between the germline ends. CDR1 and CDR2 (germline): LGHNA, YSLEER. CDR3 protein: CASSPGLGELFF. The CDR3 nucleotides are TGCGCCAGCAGCCCTGGGCTCGGGGAGCTGTTTTTT.

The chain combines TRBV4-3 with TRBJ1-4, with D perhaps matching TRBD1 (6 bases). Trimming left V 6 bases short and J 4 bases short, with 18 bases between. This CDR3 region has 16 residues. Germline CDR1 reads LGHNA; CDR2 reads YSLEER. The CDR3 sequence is CASSLGALLNNEKLFF. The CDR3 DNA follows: TGCGCCAGCAGTTTGGGGGCCCTCCTCAATAATGAAAAACTGTTTTTT.

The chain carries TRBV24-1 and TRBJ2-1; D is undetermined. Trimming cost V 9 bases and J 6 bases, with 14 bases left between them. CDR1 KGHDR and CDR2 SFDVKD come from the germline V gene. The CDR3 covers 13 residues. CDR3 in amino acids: CATPQVIVNEQFF. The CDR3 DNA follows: TGTGCCACCCCCCAGGTAATTGTCAATGAGCAGTTCTTC.

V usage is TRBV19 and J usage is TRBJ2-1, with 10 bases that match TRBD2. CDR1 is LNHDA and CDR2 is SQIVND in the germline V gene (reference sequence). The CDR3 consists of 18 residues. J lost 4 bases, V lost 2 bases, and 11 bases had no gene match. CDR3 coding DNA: TGTGCCAGTAGTATATGGGCTAGCGGGAGCTCGGGGTACAATGAGCAGTTCTTC. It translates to CASSIWASGSSGYNEQFF.

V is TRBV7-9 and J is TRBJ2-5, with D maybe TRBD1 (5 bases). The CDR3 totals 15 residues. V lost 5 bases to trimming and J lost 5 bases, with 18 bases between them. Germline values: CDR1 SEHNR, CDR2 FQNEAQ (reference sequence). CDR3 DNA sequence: TGTGCCAGCAGCCCGCCCATCCCAGGGTTGGAGACCCAGTACTTC. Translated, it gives CASSPPIPGLETQYF.

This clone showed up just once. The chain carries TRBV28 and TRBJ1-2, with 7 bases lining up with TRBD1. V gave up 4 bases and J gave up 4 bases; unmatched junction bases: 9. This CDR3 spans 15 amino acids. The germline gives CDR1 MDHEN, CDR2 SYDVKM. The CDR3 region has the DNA TGTGCCAGCAGTTACCCCGGACAGGCGAGCTATGGCTACACCTTC. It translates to CASSYPGQASYGYTF.

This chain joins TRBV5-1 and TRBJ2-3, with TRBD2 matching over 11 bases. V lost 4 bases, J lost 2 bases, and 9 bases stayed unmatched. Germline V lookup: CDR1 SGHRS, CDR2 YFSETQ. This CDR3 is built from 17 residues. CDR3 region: CASSPNVAGGNTDTQYF. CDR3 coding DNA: TGCGCCAGCAGCCCGAACGTAGCGGGGGGGAACACAGATACGCAGTATTTT. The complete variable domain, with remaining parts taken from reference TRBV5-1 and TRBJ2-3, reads KAGVTQTPRYLIKTRGQQVTLSCSPISGHRSVSWYQQTPGQGLQFLFEYFSETQRNKGNFPGRFSGRQFSNSRSEMNVSTLELGDSALYLCASSPNVAGGNTDTQYFGPGTRLTVL.

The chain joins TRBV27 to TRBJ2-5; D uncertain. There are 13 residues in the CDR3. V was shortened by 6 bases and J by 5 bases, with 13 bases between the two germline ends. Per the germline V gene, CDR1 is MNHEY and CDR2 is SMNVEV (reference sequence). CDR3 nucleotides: TGTGCCAGCAGCAACATCTTCGGGGAGACCCAGTACTTC. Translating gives CASSNIFGETQYF.

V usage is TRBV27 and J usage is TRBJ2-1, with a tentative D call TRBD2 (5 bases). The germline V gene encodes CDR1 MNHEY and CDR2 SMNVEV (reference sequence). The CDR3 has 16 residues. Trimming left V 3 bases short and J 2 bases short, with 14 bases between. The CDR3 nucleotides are TGTGCCAGCAGTTTCGGGGAAGGCGGAACCTACAATGAGCAGTTCTTC. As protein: CASSFGEGGTYNEQFF.

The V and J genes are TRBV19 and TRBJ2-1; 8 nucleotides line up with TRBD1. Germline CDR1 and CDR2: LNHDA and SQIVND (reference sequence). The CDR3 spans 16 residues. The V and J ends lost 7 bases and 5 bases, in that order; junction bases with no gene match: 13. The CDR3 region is CASTRTGNAIDNEQFF. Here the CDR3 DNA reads TGTGCCAGTACCCGGACAGGGAATGCTATCGACAATGAGCAGTTCTTC.

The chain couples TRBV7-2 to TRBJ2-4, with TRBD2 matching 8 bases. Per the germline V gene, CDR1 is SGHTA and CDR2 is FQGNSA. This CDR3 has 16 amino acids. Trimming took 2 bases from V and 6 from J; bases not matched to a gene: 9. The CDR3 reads CASSLKSGGLTNIQYF. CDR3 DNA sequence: TGTGCCAGCAGCTTAAAGAGCGGGGGACTTACAAACATTCAGTACTTC.